This T cell receptor (beta chain) stems from a study of beta chain features in type 1 diabetes. Turning to the study itself: The study examined roughly 110,000,000 sorted cells across all samples.

Sequencing targeted expressed TCRB transcripts, as all isolated RNA had been reverse transcribed. The read count averaged roughly 4 million across naive, central memory and regulatory T cell samples. Assay: immunoSEQ multiplex PCR; the TCRdb copy retains only in-frame clones and omits some. The table has 150,000 to 180,000 clones, around 8.5% seen once. Only one heparinised blood draw was taken per donor, and its volume averaged about 120 mL. This TCR was sampled from a man aged 18-30 years in good health. Sequenced: central memory CD4+ T cells from blood.

CDR3 residues: CASTKPGSNQPQHF. The CDR3 DNA reads TGTGCCAGCACAAAACCCGGGTCCAATCAGCCCCAGCATTTT. This rearrangement joins TRBV28 to TRBJ1-5; D gene ambiguous. Germline loops: CDR1 MDHEN, CDR2 SYDVKM. The CDR3 has 14 amino acids. Trimming stripped 7 bases from V and 3 bases from J, with 13 bases between.